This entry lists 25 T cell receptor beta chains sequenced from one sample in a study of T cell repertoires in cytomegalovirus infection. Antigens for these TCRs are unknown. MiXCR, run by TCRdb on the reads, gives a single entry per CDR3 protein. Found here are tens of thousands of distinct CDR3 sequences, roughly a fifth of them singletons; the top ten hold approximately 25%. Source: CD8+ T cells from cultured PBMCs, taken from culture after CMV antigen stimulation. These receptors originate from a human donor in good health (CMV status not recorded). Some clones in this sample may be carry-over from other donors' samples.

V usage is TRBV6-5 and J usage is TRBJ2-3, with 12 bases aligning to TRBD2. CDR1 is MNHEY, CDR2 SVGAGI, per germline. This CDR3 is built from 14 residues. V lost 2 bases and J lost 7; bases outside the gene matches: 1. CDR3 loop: CASSYTSGGHTQYF. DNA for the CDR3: TGTGCCAGCAGTTACACTAGCGGGGGGCATACGCAGTATTTT.

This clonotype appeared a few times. In DNA, the CDR3 is TGTGCCAGTCGTGACAGTCGACTTGAAGCTTTCTTT. Translated: CASRDSRLEAFF. This sequence joins TRBV19 and TRBJ1-1, with D tentatively TRBD1 (5 bases). Germline V gene data show CDR1 as LNHDA and CDR2 as SQIVND (reference sequence). Trimming removed 8 bases from V and 7 bases from J, with 14 bases in between. This CDR3 comprises 12 residues.

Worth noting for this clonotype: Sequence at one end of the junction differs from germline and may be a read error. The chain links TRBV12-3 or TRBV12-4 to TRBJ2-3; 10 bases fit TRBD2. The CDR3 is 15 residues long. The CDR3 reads CASSWASGSTDTQYF. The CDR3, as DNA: TGTGCCAGCAGTTGGGCTAGCGGGAGCACGGATACGCAGTATTTT.

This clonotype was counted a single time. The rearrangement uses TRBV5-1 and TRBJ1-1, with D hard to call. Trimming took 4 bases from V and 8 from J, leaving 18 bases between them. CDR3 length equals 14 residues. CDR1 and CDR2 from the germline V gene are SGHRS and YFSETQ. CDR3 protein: CASSPGLEFGEAFF. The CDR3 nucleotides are TGCGCCAGCAGCCCCGGCCTCGAGTTCGGGGAAGCTTTCTTT.

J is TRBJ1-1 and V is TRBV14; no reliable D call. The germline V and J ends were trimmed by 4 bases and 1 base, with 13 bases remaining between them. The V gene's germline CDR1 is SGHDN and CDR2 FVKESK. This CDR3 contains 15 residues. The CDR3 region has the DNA TGTGCCAGCAGCCCGGGGTTTGATAGGAACACTGAAGCTTTCTTT. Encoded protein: CASSPGFDRNTEAFF.

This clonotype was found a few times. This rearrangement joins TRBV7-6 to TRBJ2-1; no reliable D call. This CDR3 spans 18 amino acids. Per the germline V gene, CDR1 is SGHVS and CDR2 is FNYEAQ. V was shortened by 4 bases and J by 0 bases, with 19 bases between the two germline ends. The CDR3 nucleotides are TGTGCCAGCAGCTCGTTCAGTGGTGCGGTGAGCTCCTACAATGAGCAGTTCTTC. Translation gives CASSSFSGAVSSYNEQFF.

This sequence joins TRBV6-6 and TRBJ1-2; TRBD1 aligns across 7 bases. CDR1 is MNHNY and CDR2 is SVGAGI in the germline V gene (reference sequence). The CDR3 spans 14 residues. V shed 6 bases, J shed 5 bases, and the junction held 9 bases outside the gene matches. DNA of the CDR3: TGTGCCAGCAGCCATCTCGGACAGGTTTATGGCTACACCTTC. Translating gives CASSHLGQVYGYTF.

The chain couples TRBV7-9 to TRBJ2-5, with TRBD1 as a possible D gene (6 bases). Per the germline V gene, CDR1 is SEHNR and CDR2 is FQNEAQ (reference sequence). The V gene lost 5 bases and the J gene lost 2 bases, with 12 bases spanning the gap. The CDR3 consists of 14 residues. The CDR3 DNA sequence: TGTGCCAGCAGCATCACCGGACAGCAAGAGACCCAGTACTTC. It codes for CASSITGQQETQYF. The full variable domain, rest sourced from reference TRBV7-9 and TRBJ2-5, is DTGVSQNPRHKITKRGQNVTFRCDPISEHNRLYWYRQTLGQGPEFLTYFQNEAQLEKSRLLSDRFSAERPKGSFSTLEIQRTEQGDSAMYLCASSITGQQETQYFGPGTRLLVL.

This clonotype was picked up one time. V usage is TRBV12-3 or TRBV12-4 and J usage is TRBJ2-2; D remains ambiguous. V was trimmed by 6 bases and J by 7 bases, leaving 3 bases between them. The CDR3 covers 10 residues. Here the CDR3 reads CASRGGELFF. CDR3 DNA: TGTGCCAGCAGAGGCGGGGAGCTGTTTTTT.

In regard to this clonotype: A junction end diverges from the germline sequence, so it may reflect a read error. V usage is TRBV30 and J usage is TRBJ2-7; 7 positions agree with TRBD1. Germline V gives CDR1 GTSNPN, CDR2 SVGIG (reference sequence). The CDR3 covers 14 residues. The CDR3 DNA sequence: TGTGACTGGAGTCACAGGGGCCCCGTGAGAGAGCAGTACTTC. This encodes CDWSHRGPVREQYF.

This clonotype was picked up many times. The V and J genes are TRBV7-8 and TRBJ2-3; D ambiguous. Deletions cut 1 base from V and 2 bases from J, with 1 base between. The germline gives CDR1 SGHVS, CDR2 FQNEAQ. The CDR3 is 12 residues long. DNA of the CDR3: TGTGCCAGCAGCTTAGACACAGATACGCAGTATTTT. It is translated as CASSLDTDTQYF.

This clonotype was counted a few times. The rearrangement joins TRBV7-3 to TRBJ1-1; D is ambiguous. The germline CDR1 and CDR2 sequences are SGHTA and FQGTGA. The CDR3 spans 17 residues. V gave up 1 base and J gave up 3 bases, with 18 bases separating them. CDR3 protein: CASSLIRYETGDTEAFF. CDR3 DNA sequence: TGTGCCAGCAGCTTAATTCGGTATGAGACTGGGGACACTGAAGCTTTCTTT. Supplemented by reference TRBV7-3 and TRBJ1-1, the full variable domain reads GAGVSQTPSNKVTEKGKYVELRCDPISGHTALYWYRQSLGQGPEFLIYFQGTGAADDSGLPNDRFFAVRPEGSVSTLKIQRTERGDSAVYLCASSLIRYETGDTEAFFGQGTRLTVV.

CDR3 DNA sequence: TGTGCCAGCAGCGACGGCTACGAGCAGTACTTC. Protein product: CASSDGYEQYF. The chain has TRBV7-9 and TRBJ2-7, with D unresolved. V was clipped by 5 bases and J by 3 bases, with 5 bases between them. Germline V gene data show CDR1 as SEHNR and CDR2 as FQNEAQ (reference sequence). This CDR3 region has 11 residues.

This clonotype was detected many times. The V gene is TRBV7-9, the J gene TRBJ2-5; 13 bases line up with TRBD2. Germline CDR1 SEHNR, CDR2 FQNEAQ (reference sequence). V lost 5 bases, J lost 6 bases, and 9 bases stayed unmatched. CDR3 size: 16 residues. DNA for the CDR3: TGTGCCAGCAGCCCTCGGACTAGCGGGAGTACGCAGACCCAGTACTTC. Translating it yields CASSPRTSGSTQTQYF.

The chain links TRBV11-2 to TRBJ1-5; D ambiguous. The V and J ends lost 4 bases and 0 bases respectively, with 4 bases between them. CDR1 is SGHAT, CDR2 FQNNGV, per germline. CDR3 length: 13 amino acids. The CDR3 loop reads CASSSNSNQPQHF. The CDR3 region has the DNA TGTGCCAGCAGCTCCAATAGCAATCAGCCCCAGCATTTT. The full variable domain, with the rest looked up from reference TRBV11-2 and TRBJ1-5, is EAGVAQSPRYKIIEKRQSVAFWCNPISGHATLYWYQQILGQGPKLLIQFQNNGVVDDSQLPKDRFSAERLKGVDSTLKIQPAKLEDSAVYLCASSSNSNQPQHFGDGTRLSIL.

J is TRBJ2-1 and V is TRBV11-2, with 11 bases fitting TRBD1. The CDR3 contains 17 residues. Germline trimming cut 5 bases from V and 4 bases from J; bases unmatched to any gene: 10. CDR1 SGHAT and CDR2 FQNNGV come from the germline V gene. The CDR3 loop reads CASSPPGQGARYNEQFF. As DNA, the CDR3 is TGTGCCAGCAGCCCTCCCGGACAGGGGGCGAGGTACAATGAGCAGTTCTTC.

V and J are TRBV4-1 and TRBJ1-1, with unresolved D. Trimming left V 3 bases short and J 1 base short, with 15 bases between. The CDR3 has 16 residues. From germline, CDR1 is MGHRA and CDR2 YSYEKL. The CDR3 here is CASSHPRKEANTEAFF. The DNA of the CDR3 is TGCGCCAGCAGCCATCCCCGGAAGGAGGCGAACACTGAAGCTTTCTTT.

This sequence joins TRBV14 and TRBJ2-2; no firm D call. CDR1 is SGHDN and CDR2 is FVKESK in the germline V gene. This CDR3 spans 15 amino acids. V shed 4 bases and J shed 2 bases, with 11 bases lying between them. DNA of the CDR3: TGTGCCAGCAGCCCCTACGGCCCAAACACCGGGGAGCTGTTTTTT. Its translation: CASSPYGPNTGELFF. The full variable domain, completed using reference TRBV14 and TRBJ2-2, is EAGVTQFPSHSVIEKGQTVTLRCDPISGHDNLYWYRRVMGKEIKFLLHFVKESKQDESGMPNNRFLAERTGGTYSTLKVQPAELEDSGVYFCASSPYGPNTGELFFGEGSRLTVL.

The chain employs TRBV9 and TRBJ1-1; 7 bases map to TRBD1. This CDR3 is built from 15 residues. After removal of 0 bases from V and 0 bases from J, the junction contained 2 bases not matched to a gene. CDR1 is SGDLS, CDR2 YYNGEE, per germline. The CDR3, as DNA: TGTGCCAGCAGCGTAGGGACAGGAGTGAACACTGAAGCTTTCTTT. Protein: CASSVGTGVNTEAFF. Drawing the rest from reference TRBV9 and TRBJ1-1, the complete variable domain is DSGVTQTPKHLITATGQRVTLRCSPRSGDLSVYWYQQSLDQGLQFLIQYYNGEERAKGNILERFSAQQFPDLHSELNLSSLELGDSALYFCASSVGTGVNTEAFFGQGTRLTVV.

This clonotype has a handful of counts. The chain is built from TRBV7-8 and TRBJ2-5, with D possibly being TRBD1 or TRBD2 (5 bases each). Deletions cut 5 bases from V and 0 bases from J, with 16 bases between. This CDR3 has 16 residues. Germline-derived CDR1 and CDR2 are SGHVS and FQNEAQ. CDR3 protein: CASSPIVGEYQETQYF. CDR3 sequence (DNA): TGTGCCAGCAGCCCGATAGTGGGGGAGTACCAAGAGACCCAGTACTTC.

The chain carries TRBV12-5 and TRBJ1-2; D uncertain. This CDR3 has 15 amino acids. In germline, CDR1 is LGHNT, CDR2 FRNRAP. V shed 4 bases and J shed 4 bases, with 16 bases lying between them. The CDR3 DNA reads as TGTGCTAGTGGTTCTGATCTTCCGGGAAGCTATGGCTACACCTTC. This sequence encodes CASGSDLPGSYGYTF.

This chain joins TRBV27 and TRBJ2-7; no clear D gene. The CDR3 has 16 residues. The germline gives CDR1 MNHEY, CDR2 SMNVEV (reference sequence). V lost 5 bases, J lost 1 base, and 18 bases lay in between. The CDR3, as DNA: TGTGCCAGCAGTCTCGAACGGGTCGGTGGGTCCTACGAGCAGTACTTC. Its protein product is CASSLERVGGSYEQYF.

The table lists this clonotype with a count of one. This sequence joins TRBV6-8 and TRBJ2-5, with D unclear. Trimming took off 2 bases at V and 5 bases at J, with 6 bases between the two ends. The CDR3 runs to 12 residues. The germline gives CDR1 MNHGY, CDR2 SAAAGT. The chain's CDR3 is CASSYNGETQYF. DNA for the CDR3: TGTGCCAGCAGTTACAACGGCGAGACCCAGTACTTC.

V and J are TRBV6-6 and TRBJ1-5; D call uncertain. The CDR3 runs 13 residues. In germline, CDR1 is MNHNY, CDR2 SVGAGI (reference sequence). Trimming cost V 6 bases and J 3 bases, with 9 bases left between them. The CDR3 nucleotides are TGTGCCAGCAGGGAGGGATCCAATCAGCCCCAGCATTTT. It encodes CASREGSNQPQHF.

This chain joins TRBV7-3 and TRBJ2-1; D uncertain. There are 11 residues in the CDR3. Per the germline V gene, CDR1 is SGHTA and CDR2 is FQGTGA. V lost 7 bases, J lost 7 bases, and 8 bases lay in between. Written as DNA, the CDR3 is TGTGCCAGCATGCCTCTAAATGAGCAGTTCTTC. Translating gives CASMPLNEQFF.